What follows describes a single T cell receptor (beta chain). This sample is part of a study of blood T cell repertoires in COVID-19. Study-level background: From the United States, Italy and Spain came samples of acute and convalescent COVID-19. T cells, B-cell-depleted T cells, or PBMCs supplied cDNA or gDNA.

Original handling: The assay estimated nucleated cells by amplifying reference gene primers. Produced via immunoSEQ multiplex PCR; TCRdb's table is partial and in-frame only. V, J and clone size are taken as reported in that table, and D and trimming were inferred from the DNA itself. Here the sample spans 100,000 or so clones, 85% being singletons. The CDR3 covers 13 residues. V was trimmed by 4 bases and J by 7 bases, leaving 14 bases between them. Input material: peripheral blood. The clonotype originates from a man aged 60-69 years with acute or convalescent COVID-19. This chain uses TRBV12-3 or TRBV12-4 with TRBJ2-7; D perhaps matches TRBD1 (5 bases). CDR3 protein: CASSWGSVEEQYF. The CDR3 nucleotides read TGTGCCAGCAGTTGGGGCTCGGTCGAGGAGCAGTACTTC.